Sequencing of this T cell receptor (beta chain) was carried out in a study of vaccination and CD4 T cells after COVID-19. For the study at large: There were six male and four female convalescents, and two of them were Hispanic. The cells in question were stimulated using overlapping spike peptides derived from SARS-CoV-2, HCoV-NL63, HCoV-OC43 and HCoV-229E.

Treatment meaning: roughly nine-day PBMC culture with coronavirus spike peptide pools or control peptides (ViraFEST assay). PCR positivity was dated March to December 2020, before US Alpha, Beta and Delta variants. Sequencing of cultured CD4+ T cell DNA used the Oncomine TCR Beta short-read assay. TCRdb ran MiXCR on the PCR reads and lists one entry per CDR3 protein. The sample holds about 4,500 distinct CDR3 sequences, roughly half seen once. For this clonotype: As yet, its antigen is unknown.

In germline, CDR1 is MNHEY, CDR2 SMNVEV (reference sequence). There are 15 residues in the CDR3. V shed 4 bases and J 4 bases; nucleotides not matched to a gene: 6. The TCR comes from a human donor who had recovered from COVID-19. Sequencing input: CD4+ T cells from blood, cultured in vitro. V gene TRBV27 combines with J gene TRBJ1-1; 10 bases map to TRBD1. Here the CDR3 DNA reads TGTGCCAGCAGTTACTCGAGGACAGGGGGCACTGAAGCTTTCTTT. It specifies CASSYSRTGGTEAFF.